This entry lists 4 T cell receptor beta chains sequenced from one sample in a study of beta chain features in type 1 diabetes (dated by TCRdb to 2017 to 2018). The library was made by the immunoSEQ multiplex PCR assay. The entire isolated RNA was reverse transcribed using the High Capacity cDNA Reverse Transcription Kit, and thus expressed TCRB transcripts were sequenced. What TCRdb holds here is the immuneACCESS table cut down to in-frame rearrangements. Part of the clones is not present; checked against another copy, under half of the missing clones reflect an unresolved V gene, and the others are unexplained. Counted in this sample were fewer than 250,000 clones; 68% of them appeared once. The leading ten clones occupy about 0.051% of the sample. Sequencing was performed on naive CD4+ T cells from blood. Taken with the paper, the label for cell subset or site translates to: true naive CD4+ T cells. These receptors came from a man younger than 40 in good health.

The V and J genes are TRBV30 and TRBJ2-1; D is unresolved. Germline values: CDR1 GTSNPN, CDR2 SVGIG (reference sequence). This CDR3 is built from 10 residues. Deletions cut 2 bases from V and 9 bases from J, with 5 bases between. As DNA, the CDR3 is TGTGCCTGGAGTTTTAGTGAGCAGTTCTTC. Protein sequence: CAWSFSEQFF. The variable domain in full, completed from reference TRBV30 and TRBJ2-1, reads SQTIHQWPATLVQPVGSPLSLECTVEGTSNPNLYWYRQAAGRGLQLLFYSVGIGQISSEVPQNLSASRPQDRQFILSSKKLLLSDSGFYLCAWSFSEQFFGPGTRLTVL.

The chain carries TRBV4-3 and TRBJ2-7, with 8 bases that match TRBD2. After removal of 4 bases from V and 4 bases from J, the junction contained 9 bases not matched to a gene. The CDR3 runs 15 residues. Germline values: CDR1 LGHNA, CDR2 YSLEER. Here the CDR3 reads CASSRGPAGVYEQYF. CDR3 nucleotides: TGCGCCAGCAGCCGAGGACCAGCGGGAGTGTACGAGCAGTACTTC.

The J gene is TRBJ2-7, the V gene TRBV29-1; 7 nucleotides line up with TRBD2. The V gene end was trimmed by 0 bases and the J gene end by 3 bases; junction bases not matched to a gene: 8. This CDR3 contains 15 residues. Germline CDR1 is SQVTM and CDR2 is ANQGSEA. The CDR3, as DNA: TGCAGCGTTGAAGATCGCACTAGCGTTATCTACGAGCAGTACTTC. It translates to CSVEDRTSVIYEQYF.

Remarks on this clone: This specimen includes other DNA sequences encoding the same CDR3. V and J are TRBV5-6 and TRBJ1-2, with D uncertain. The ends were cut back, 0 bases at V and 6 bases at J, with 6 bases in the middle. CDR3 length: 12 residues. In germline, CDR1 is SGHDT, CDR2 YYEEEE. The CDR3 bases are TGTGCCAGCAGCTTGGTTGGGGATGGCTACACCTTC. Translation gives CASSLVGDGYTF.